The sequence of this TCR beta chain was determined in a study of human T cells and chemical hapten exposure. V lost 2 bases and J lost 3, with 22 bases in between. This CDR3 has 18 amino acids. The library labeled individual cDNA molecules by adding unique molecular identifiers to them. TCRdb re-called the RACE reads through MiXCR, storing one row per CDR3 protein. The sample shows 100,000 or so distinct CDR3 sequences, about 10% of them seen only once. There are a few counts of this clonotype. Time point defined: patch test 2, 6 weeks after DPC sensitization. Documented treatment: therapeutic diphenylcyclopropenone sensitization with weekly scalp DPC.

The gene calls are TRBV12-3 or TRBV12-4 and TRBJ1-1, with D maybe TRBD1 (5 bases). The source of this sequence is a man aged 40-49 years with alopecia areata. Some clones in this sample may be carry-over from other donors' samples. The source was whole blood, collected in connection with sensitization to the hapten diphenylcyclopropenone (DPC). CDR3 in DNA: TGTGCCAGCAGTTTATATGGGGTGACAAAGTTACAGGACACTGAAGCTTTCTTT. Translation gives CASSLYGVTKLQDTEAFF.